Listed below are T cell receptor beta chains from one sample, sequenced in a study of T cells in Graves' hyperthyroidism and ophthalmopathy. Each CDR3 protein gets one entry after TCRdb re-called the multiplex PCR reads with MiXCR. Among hundreds of thousands of distinct CDR3 sequences listed, 45% were seen once. The source material was peripheral blood or thyroid tissue (not recorded which). The origin of the receptors is an adult man with Graves' disease, either hyperthyroidism or ophthalmopathy (not recorded which). Both conserved end residues are part of each CDR3. The D gene is left open where the match is weak. Part of the rows lack a size; the others show once, few, many or a class for expanded clones.

J gene,clone size,V gene,D gene,CDR3 DNA,CDR3 protein
TRBJ1-4,.,TRBV7-2,TRBD1,TGTGCCAGCAGCTTGACAGGGACTGAAAAACTGTTTTTT,CASSLTGTEKLFF
TRBJ2-5,.,TRBV10-3,TRBD1,TGTGCCATCAGTGAGGGACAGGGAGTGGGGGCAAGCGAGACCCAGTACTTC,CAISEGQGVGASETQYF
TRBJ1-1,.,TRBV20-1,.,TGCAGTGCTAGAGTGGCAGGCCGCCTGGGGACACTTGAAGCTTTCTTT,CSARVAGRLGTLEAFF
TRBJ1-1,.,TRBV9,TRBD1,TGTGCCAGCAGCCTGGCAGGGGGTATCGGTGCTGAAGCTTTCTTT,CASSLAGGIGAEAFF
TRBJ1-6,few,TRBV12-3/TRBV12-4,.,TGTGCCAGCAGTTTATCTGGGGAGTATAATTCACCCCTCCACTTT,CASSLSGEYNSPLHF
TRBJ1-5,few,TRBV11-2,.,TGTGCCAGCAGTGAAGCAGTGCAGGATCAGCCCCAGCATTTT,CASSEAVQDQPQHF
TRBJ1-2,few,TRBV12-3/TRBV12-4,TRBD1,TGTGCCAGCAGCATGGGTGCAGGGACAGCTGGCTACACCTTC,CASSMGAGTAGYTF
TRBJ2-5,.,TRBV2,.,TGTGCCAGCAGCGCCGGGGGCGGGCAGACCCAGTACTTC,CASSAGGGQTQYF
TRBJ1-6,few,TRBV7-3,.,TGTGCCAGCAGCCTGGGGGGGGCAAGTGATTCACCCCTCCACTTT,CASSLGGASDSPLHF
TRBJ1-3,many,TRBV25-1,.,TGTGCCAGCAGTGCCATAATGAATGGACAGAGCTCTGGAAACACCATATATTTT,CASSAIMNGQSSGNTIYF
TRBJ2-2,few,TRBV12-3/TRBV12-4,.,TGTGCCAGCAGGAATGGGGAGCTGTTTTTT,CASRNGELFF
TRBJ2-5,few,TRBV11-3,TRBD2,TGTGCCAGCAGCTTCCGGACTAGCGGGAGGCCTGGGGGAAAAGAGACCCAGTACTTC,CASSFRTSGRPGGKETQYF
TRBJ2-5,many,TRBV12-3/TRBV12-4,.,TGTGCCAGCAGTCCCAGACAGGGAGGAGAGACCCAGTACTTC,CASSPRQGGETQYF
TRBJ1-1,.,TRBV29-1,TRBD1,TGCAGCGCGGGCGGACAGGGGGTGTTCATGAACACTGAAGCTTTCTTT,CSAGGQGVFMNTEAFF
TRBJ1-2,.,TRBV7-2,.,TGTGCCAGCAGCGACCGCGGGGCCGGAGGCTATGGCTACACCTTC,CASSDRGAGGYGYTF
TRBJ1-1,many,TRBV7-9,.,TGTGCCAGCAGCTTAGGCGGCCGGTTTGCTTTCTTT,CASSLGGRFAFF
TRBJ1-4,.,TRBV7-9,TRBD1,TGTGCCAGCAGCCGGCGACAGGGCGCTAATGAAAAGCTGTTTTTT,CASSRRQGANEKLFF
TRBJ1-2,few,TRBV12-3/TRBV12-4,.,TGTGCCAGCAGTTTTAATCAAGGGAATGGCTACACCTTC,CASSFNQGNGYTF
TRBJ1-1,.,TRBV6-5,.,TGTGCCAGCAGTTACCGTGCTGAAGCTTTCTTT,CASSYRAEAFF
TRBJ2-3,.,TRBV7-8,.,TGTGCCAGCAGCTTGTTAGGAGGGATCGCCACAGATACGCAGTATTTT,CASSLLGGIATDTQYF
TRBJ2-1,.,TRBV24-1,.,TGTGCCACCAGTGTGGGGACTGAGCAGTTCTTC,CATSVGTEQFF
TRBJ2-7,.,TRBV7-6,.,TGTGCCAGCAGCTCAAAGTACTTC,CASSSKYF
TRBJ2-3,.,TRBV6-1,TRBD2,TGTGCCAGCAGTGATTGGACTAGCGGAACAGATACGCAGTATTTT,CASSDWTSGTDTQYF
TRBJ2-2,many,TRBV15,.,TGTGCCACCCAGTCAAACACCGGGGAGCTGTTTTTT,CATQSNTGELFF
TRBJ1-5,many,TRBV7-9,.,TGTGCCAGCAGCTTAGACTATCAGCCCCAGCATTTT,CASSLDYQPQHF
TRBJ1-3,.,TRBV20-1,TRBD1,TGCAGTGCTATATTCGGACAGGCAGCCTCTGGAAACACCATATATTTT,CSAIFGQAASGNTIYF
TRBJ2-6,.,TRBV5-1,.,TGCGCCAGCGGATTGGGTTCCTCGAGCTCTGGGGCCAACGTCCTGACTTTC,CASGLGSSSSGANVLTF
TRBJ1-1,few,TRBV5-1,.,TGCGCCAGCAGCTTGGGAGGGGACGGGGGGCGCGGAGCTTTCTTT,CASSLGGDGGRGAFF
TRBJ2-5,once,TRBV20-1,TRBD1,TGCAGTGCCCCTGACGGGACAGGGACCCAGTACTTC,CSAPDGTGTQYF
TRBJ2-5,.,TRBV7-8,TRBD2,TGTGCCAGCAGCCAACGAGGACTAGCGGGAGCCCAAGAGACCCAGTACTTC,CASSQRGLAGAQETQYF
TRBJ1-2,.,TRBV7-8,.,TGCGCCAGCAGCTCGTCGTTAGCTAACTATGGCTACACCTTC,CASSSSLANYGYTF
TRBJ1-4,few,TRBV29-1,TRBD1,TGCAGCGCCACAGGGGTTTTTGGAACGAATGAAAAACTGTTTTTT,CSATGVFGTNEKLFF
TRBJ2-2,.,TRBV20-1,TRBD2,TGCAGTGCTAATTACCCTATACCGGGGGGGAAGACCGGGGAGCTGTTTTTT,CSANYPIPGGKTGELFF
TRBJ2-7,.,TRBV12-3/TRBV12-4,TRBD1,TGTGCCAGCAGTTCTCTAACGGACAGGAGCTCCTACGAGCAGTACTTC,CASSSLTDRSSYEQYF
TRBJ1-1,many,TRBV10-3,.,TGTGCCATCAGCGGAGGTCAGGGGACGACTGAAGCTTTCTTT,CAISGGQGTTEAFF
TRBJ2-7,.,TRBV24-1,TRBD2,TGTGCCACCAGTGATTTAGCTAGCGGGAACTACGAGCAGTACTTC,CATSDLASGNYEQYF
TRBJ1-6,.,TRBV6-5,.,TGTGCCAGCAGTTACGGGGTGGCCACGGAGTCCTATAATTCACCCCTCCACTTT,CASSYGVATESYNSPLHF
TRBJ1-2,.,TRBV20-1,TRBD1,TGCAGTGCCGGGACAGGGGGCTACACCTTC,CSAGTGGYTF
TRBJ2-2,.,TRBV7-9,TRBD1,TGTGCCAGCAGCTCATACGGGACAGGGGTAACCGGGGAGCTGTTTTTT,CASSSYGTGVTGELFF
TRBJ1-6,.,TRBV25-1,TRBD1,TGTGCCAGCAGTGGGGGGACAGCGCAACATAATTCACCCCTCCACTTT,CASSGGTAQHNSPLHF
TRBJ2-7,many,TRBV2,.,TGTGCCAGCAGTTCTAGCGGGACAGGGGAGCAGTACTTC,CASSSSGTGEQYF
TRBJ2-5,.,TRBV7-9,TRBD2,TGTGCCAGCAGCTTATTTCTAGCGGGGGCCCGAGAGACCCAGTACTTC,CASSLFLAGARETQYF
TRBJ1-2,.,TRBV29-1,TRBD1,TGCAGCGTTGACGCGACAGGGGATTTTAACTATGGCTACACCTTC,CSVDATGDFNYGYTF
TRBJ1-5,.,TRBV19,.,TGTGCCAGTAGTATTGAGGGCAGAAACGGTCAGCCCCAGCATTTT,CASSIEGRNGQPQHF
TRBJ2-7,.,TRBV29-1,.,TGCAGCTCCCGAGGGCCGCGCTACGAGCAGTACTTC,CSSRGPRYEQYF
TRBJ1-3,many,TRBV24-1,.,TGTGCCACCAGTGAAGGGGGATCCTCCGGAAACACCATATATTTT,CATSEGGSSGNTIYF
TRBJ2-7,.,TRBV6-1,TRBD1,TGTGCCAGCAGAACCGACCCCGGGACAGGGGTCTACGAGCAGTACTTC,CASRTDPGTGVYEQYF
TRBJ2-2,.,TRBV5-1,TRBD1,TGCGCCAGCAGCTCCCCGGGACAGACATACACCGGGGAGCTGTTTTTT,CASSSPGQTYTGELFF
TRBJ2-5,.,TRBV20-1,TRBD2,TGCAGTGCTAGAGGGACTAGCGGGAGTTCGGAGACCCAGTACTTC,CSARGTSGSSETQYF
TRBJ1-1,.,TRBV5-1,TRBD1,TGCGCCAGCAGCGCAGACGGACAGGCGGGTACTGAAGCTTTCTTT,CASSADGQAGTEAFF
TRBJ1-2,.,TRBV2,TRBD1,TGTGCCAGCAGGGGCGACCGGGGACAGGGGAACTATGGCTACACCTTC,CASRGDRGQGNYGYTF